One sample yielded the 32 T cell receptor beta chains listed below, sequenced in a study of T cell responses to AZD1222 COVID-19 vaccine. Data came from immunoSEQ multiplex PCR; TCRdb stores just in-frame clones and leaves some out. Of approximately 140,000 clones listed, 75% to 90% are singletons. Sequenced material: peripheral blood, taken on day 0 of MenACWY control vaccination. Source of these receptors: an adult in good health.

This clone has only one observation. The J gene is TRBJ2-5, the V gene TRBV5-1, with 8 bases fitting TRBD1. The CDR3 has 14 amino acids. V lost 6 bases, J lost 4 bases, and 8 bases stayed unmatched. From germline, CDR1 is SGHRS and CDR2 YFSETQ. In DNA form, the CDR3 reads TGCGCCAGCAACGTACAGGGGGTAGGAGAGACCCAGTACTTC. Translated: CASNVQGVGETQYF.

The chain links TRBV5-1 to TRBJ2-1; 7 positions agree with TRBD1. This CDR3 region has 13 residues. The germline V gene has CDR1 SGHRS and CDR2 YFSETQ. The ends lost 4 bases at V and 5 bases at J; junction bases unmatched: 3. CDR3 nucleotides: TGCGCCAGCAGCCCAGGGACAGACAATGAGCAGTTCTTC. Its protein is CASSPGTDNEQFF.

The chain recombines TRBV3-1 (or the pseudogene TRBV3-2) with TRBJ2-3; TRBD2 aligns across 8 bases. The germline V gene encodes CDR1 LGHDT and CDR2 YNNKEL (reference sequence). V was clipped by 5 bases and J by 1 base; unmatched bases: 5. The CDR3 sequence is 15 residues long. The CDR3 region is CASSNLAGGTDTQYF. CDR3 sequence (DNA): TGTGCCAGCAGCAATCTAGCGGGTGGCACAGATACGCAGTATTTT.

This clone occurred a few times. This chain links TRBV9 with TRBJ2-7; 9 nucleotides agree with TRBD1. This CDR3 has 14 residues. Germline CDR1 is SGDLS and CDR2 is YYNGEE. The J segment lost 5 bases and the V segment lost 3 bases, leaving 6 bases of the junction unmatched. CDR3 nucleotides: TGTGCCAGCAGCGGGGGGACAGGGTTCCACGAGCAGTACTTC. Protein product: CASSGGTGFHEQYF.

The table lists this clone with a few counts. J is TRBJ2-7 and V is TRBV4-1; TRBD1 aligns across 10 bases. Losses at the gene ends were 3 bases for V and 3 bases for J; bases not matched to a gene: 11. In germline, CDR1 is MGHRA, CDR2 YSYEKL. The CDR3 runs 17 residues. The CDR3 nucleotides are TGCGCCAGCAGCCAGGACCCGGGACAGGGGCTTTTCTACGAGCAGTACTTC. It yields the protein CASSQDPGQGLFYEQYF.

The chain's CDR3 is CASSLGMKDEQFF. CDR3 coding DNA: TGCGCCAGCAGCTTGGGAATGAAGGATGAGCAGTTCTTC. The rearrangement links TRBV5-1 to TRBJ2-1; no clear D gene. The germline gives CDR1 SGHRS, CDR2 YFSETQ. Trimming cost V 0 bases and J 8 bases, with 9 bases left between them. The CDR3 runs to 13 residues. Using reference TRBV5-1 and TRBJ2-1 for the parts outside the CDR3, the full variable domain is KAGVTQTPRYLIKTRGQQVTLSCSPISGHRSVSWYQQTPGQGLQFLFEYFSETQRNKGNFPGRFSGRQFSNSRSEMNVSTLELGDSALYLCASSLGMKDEQFFGPGTRLTVL.

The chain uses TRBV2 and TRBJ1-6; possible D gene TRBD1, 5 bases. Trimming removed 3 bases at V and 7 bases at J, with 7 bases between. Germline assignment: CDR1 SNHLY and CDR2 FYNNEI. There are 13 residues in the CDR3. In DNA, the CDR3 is TGTGCCAGCAGTGACAGGGCAAATTCACCCCTCCACTTT. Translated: CASSDRANSPLHF.

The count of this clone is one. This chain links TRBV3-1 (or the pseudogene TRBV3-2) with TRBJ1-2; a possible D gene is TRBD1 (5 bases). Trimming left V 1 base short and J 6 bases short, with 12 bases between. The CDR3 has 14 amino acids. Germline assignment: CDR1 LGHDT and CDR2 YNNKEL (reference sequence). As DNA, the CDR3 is TGTGCCAGCAGCCAAGTTCCCCAGGGACATGGCTACACCTTC. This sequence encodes CASSQVPQGHGYTF.

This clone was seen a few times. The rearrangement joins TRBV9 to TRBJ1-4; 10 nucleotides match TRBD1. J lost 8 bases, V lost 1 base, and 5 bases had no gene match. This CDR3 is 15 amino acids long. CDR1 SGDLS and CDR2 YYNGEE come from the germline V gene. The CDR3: CASSVRDRGGEKLFF. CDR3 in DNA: TGTGCCAGCAGCGTAAGGGACAGGGGTGGCGAAAAACTGTTTTTT.

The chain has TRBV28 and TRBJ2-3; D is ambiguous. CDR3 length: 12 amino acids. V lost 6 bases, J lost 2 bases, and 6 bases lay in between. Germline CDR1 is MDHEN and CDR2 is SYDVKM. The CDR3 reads CASRGSTDTQYF. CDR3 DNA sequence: TGTGCCAGCAGGGGGTCCACAGATACGCAGTATTTT.

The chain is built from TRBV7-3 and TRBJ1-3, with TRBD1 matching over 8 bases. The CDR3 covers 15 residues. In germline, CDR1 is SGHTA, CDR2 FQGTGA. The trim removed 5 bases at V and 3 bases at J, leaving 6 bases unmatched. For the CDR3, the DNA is TGTGCCAGCAGCCTACAGGGGGGATTTGGAAACACCATATATTTT. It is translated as CASSLQGGFGNTIYF. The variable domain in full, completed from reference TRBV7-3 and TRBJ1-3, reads GAGVSQTPSNKVTEKGKYVELRCDPISGHTALYWYRQSLGQGPEFLIYFQGTGAADDSGLPNDRFFAVRPEGSVSTLKIQRTERGDSAVYLCASSLQGGFGNTIYFGEGSWLTVV.

In nucleotides, the CDR3 is TGTGCCAGCAGTTCCGGTAGCAATCAGCCCCAGCATTTT. Translating it yields CASSSGSNQPQHF. This chain uses TRBV12-3 or TRBV12-4 with TRBJ1-5; no reliable D call. The CDR3 has 13 amino acids. Deletions cut 4 bases from V and 0 bases from J, with 4 bases between.

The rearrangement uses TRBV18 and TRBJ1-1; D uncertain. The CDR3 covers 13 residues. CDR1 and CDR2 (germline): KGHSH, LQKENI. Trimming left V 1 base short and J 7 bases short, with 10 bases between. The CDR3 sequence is CASSPLPRGEAFF. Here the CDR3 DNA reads TGTGCCAGCTCACCACTACCCCGGGGTGAAGCTTTCTTT.

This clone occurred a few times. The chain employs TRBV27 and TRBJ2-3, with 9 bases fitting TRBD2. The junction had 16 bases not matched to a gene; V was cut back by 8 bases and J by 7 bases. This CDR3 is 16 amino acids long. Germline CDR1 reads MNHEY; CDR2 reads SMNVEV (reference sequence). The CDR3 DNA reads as TGTGCCAGCGGTAGCGGGGGCGTCCGACCTCGAAATACGCAGTATTTT. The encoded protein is CASGSGGVRPRNTQYF.

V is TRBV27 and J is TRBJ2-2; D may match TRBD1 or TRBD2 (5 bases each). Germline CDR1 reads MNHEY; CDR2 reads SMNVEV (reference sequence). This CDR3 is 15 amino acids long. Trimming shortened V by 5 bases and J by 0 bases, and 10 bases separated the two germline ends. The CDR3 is CASSRDGANTGELFF. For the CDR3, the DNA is TGTGCCAGCAGTCGGGACGGGGCGAACACCGGGGAGCTGTTTTTT.

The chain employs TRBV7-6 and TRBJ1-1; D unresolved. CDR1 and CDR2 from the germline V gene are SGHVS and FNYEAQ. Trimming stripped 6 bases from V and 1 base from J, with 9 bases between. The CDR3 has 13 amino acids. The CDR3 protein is CASSSDQNTEAFF. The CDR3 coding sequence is TGTGCCAGCAGTTCAGATCAGAACACTGAAGCTTTCTTT.

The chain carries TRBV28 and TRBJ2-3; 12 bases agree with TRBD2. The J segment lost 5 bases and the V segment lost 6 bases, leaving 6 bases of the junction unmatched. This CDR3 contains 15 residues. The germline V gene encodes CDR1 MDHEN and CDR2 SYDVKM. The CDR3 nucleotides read TGTGCCAGCAGAGTGACTAGCGGGGGCAGAGATACGCAGTATTTT. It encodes CASRVTSGGRDTQYF.

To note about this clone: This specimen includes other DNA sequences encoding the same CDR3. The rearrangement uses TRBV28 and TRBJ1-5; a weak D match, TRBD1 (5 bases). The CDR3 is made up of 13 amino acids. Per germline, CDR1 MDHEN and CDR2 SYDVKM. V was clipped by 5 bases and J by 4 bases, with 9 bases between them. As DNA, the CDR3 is TGTGCCAGCAGTCCAGACAGTAATCAGCCCCAGCATTTT. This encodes CASSPDSNQPQHF.

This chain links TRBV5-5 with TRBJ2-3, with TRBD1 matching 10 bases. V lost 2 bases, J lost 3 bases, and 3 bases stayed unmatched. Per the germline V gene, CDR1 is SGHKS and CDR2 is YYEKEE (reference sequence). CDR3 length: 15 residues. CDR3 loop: CASSFGTGVTDTQYF. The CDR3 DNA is TGTGCCAGCAGCTTCGGGACAGGGGTAACAGATACGCAGTATTTT.

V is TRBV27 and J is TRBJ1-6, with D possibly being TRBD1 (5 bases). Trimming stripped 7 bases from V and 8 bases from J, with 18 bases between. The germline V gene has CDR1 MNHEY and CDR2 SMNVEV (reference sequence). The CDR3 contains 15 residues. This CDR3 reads CASTSNGGTYSPLHF. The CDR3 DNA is TGTGCCAGCACCTCCAACGGGGGAACCTATTCACCCCTCCACTTT.

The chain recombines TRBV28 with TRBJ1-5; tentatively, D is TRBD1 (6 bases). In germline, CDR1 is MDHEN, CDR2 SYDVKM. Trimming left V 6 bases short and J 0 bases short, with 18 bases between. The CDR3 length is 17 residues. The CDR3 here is CASSSERQDFSNQPQHF. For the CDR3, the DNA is TGTGCCAGCAGCTCCGAGAGACAGGATTTTAGCAATCAGCCCCAGCATTTT.

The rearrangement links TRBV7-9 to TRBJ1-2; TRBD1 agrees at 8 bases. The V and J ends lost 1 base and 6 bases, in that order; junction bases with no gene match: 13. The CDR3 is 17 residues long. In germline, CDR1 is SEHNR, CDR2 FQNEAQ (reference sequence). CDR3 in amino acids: CASSLESLGVRGHGYTF. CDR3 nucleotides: TGTGCCAGCAGCTTAGAGTCATTGGGTGTCAGGGGGCATGGCTACACCTTC.

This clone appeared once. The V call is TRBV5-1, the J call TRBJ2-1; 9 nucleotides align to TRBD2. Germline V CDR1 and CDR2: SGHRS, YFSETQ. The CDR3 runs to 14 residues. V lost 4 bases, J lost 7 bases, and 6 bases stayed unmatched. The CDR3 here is CASSASTSGNEQFF. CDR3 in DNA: TGCGCCAGCAGCGCATCGACTAGCGGAAATGAGCAGTTCTTC.

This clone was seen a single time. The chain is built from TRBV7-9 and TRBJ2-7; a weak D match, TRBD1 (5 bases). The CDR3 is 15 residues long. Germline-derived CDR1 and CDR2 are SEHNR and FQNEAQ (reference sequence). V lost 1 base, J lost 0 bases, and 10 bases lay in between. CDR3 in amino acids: CASSLGQGHSYEQYF. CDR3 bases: TGTGCCAGCAGCTTAGGGCAGGGTCACTCCTACGAGCAGTACTTC.

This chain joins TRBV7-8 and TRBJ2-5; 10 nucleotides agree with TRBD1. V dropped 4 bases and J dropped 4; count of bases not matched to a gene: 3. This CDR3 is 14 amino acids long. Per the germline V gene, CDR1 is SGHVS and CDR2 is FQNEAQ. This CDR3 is CASSSTGGLETQYF. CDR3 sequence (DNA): TGTGCCAGCAGCTCGACAGGGGGCTTAGAGACCCAGTACTTC.

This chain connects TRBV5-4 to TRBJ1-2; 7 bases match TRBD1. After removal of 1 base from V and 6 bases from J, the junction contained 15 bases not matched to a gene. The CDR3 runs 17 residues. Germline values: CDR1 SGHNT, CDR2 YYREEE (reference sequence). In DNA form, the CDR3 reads TGTGCCAGCAGCTTGCCGGGCCCTAGACAGGGTGAAGATGGCTACACCTTC. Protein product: CASSLPGPRQGEDGYTF.

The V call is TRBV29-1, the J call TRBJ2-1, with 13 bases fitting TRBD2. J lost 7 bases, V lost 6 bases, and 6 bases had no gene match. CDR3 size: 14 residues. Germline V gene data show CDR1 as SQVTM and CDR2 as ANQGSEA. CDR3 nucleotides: TGCAGCGTACTAGCGGGGGGGAACTCGAATGAGCAGTTCTTC. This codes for CSVLAGGNSNEQFF.

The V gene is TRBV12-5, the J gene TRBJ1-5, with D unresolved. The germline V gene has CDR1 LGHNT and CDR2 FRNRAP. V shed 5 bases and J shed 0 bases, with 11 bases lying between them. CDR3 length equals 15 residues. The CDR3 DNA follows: TGTGCTAGTGGTCCCCCAGTGGGTAGCAATCAGCCCCAGCATTTT. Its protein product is CASGPPVGSNQPQHF.

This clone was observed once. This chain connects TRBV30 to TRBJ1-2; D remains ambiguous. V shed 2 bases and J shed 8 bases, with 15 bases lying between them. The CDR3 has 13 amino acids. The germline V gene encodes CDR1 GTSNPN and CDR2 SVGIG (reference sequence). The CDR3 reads CAWSLGHMGGYTF. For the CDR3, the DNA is TGTGCCTGGAGTTTGGGCCATATGGGAGGCTACACCTTC.

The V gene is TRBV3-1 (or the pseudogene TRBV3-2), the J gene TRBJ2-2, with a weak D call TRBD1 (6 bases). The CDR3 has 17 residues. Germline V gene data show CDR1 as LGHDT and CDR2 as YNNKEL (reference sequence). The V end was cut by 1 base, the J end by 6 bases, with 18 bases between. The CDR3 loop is CASSQVIGQGWAGELFF. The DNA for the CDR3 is TGTGCCAGCAGCCAAGTGATCGGCCAGGGGTGGGCCGGGGAGCTGTTTTTT.

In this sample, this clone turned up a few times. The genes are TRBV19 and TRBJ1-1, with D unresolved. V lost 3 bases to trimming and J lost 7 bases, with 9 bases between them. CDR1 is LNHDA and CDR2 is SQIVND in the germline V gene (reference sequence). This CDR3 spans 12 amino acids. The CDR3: CASSMGRFEAFF. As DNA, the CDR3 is TGTGCCAGTAGTATGGGCCGGTTTGAAGCTTTCTTT.

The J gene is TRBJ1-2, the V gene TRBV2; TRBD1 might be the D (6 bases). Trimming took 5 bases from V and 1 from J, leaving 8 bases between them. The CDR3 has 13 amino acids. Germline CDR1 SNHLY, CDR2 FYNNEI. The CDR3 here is CASSMDSNYGYTF. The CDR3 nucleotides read TGTGCCAGCAGTATGGACAGTAACTATGGCTACACCTTC.